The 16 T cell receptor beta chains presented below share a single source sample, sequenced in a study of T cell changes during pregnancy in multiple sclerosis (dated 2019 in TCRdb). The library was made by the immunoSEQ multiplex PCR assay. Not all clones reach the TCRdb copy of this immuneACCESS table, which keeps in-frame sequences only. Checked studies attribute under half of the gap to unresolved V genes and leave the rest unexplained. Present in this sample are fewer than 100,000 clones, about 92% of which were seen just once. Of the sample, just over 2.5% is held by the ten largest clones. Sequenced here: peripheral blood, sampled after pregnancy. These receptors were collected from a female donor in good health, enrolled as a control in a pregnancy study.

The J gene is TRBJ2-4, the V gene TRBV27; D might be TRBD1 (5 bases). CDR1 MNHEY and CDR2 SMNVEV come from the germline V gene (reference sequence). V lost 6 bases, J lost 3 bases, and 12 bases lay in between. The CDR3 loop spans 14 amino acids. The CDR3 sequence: CASSPGALKNIQYF. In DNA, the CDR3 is TGTGCCAGCAGCCCTGGGGCACTCAAAAACATTCAGTACTTC.

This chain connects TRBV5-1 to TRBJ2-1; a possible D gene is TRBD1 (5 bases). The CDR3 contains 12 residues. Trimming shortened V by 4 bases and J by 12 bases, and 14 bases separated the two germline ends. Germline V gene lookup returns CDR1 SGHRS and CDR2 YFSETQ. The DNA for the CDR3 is TGCGCCAGCAGCCAAGGGGTAATCGGGCAGTTCTTC. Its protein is CASSQGVIGQFF.

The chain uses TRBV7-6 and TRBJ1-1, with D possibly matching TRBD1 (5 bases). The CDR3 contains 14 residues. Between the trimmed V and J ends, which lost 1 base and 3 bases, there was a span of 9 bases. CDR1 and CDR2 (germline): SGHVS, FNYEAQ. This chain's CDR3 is CASSLDWGHTEAFF. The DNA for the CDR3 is TGTGCCAGCAGCTTAGATTGGGGCCACACTGAAGCTTTCTTT.

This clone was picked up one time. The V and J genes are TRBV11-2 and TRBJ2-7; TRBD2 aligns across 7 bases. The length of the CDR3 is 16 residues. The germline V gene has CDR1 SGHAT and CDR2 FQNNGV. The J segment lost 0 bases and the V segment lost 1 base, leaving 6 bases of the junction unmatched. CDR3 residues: CASSLVTSEISYEQYF. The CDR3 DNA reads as TGTGCCAGCAGCTTAGTAACTAGCGAGATCTCCTACGAGCAGTACTTC.

The CDR3 bases are TGTGCCAGTGTAAGGGGGCGCGGTTACGAGCAGTACTTC. It translates to CASVRGRGYEQYF. V gene TRBV6-6 combines with J gene TRBJ2-7, with 7 bases aligning to TRBD1. From germline, CDR1 is MNHNY and CDR2 SVGAGI (reference sequence). The CDR3 runs to 13 residues. With V trimmed by 9 bases and J by 4 bases, 9 bases remained unmatched.

CDR3 residues: CASSRLQGASYGYTF. The CDR3 nucleotides read TGTGCCAGCAGTCGTTTACAGGGGGCATCATATGGCTACACCTTC. The chain joins TRBV2 to TRBJ1-2; 9 bases fit TRBD1. The CDR3 is 15 residues long. The germline gives CDR1 SNHLY, CDR2 FYNNEI. V lost 5 bases and J lost 5; bases outside the gene matches: 9.

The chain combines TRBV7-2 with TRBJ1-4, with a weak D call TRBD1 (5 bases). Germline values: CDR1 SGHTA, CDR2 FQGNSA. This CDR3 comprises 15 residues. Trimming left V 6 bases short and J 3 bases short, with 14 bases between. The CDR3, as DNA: TGTGCCAGCAGATGGGGGGATCGGTCTAATGAAAAACTGTTTTTT. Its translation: CASRWGDRSNEKLFF.

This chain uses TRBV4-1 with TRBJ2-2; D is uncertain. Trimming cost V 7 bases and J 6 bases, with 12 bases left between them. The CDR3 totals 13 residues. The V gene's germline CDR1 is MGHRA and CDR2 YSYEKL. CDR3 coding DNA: TGCGCCAGCACCCCCTCGCTATCCGGGGAGCTGTTTTTT. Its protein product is CASTPSLSGELFF.

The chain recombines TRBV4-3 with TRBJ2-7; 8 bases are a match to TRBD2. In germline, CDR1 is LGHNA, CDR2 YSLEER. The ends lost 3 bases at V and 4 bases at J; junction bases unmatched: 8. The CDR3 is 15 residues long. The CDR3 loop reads CASSQASGSGYEQYF. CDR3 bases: TGCGCCAGCAGCCAGGCCAGCGGGAGCGGATACGAGCAGTACTTC.

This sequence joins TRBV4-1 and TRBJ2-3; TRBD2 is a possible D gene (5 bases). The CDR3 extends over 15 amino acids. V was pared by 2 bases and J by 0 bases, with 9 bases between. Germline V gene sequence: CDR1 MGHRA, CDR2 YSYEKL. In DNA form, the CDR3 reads TGCGCCAGCAGCCAAAGCGGAGCTAGCACAGATACGCAGTATTTT. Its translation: CASSQSGASTDTQYF.

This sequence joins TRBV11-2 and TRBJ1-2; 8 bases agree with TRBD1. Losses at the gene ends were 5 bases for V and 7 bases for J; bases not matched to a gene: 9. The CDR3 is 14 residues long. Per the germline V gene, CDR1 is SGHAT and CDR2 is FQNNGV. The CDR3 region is CASSPRTGRAGYTF. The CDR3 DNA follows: TGTGCCAGCAGCCCGAGGACAGGGAGGGCTGGCTACACCTTC.

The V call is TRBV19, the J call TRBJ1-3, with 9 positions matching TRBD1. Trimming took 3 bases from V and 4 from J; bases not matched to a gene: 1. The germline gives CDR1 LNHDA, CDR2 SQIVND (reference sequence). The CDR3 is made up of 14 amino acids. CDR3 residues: CASSMGQGGNTIYF. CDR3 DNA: TGTGCCAGTAGTATGGGACAGGGAGGAAACACCATATATTTT.

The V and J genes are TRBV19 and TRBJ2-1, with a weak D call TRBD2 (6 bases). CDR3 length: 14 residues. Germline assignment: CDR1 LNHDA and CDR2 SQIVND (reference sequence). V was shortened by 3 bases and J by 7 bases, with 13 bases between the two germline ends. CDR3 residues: CASSMRGGANEQFF. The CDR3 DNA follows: TGTGCCAGTAGTATGCGTGGAGGGGCAAATGAGCAGTTCTTC.

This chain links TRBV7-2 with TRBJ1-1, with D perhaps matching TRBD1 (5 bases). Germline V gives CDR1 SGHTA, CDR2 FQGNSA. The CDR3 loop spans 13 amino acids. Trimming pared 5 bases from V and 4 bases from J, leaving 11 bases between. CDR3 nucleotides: TGTGCCAGCAGCCCACAGGAGGGCACTGAAGCTTTCTTT. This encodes CASSPQEGTEAFF.

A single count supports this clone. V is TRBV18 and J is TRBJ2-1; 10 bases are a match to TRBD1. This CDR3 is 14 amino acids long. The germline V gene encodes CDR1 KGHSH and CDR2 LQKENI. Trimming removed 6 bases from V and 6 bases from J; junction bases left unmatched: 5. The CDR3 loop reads CASSPGQGFNEQFF. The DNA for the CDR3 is TGTGCCAGCTCTCCGGGACAGGGGTTCAATGAGCAGTTCTTC.

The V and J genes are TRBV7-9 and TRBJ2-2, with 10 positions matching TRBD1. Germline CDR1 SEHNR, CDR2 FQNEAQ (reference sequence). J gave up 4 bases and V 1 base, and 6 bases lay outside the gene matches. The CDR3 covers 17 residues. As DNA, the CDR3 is TGTGCCAGCAGCTTAGTTATGGGACAGGGGTTCACCGGGGAGCTGTTTTTT. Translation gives CASSLVMGQGFTGELFF.